The rows below give T cell receptor beta chains drawn from one sample of a study of CD8 T cells in Susac syndrome. TCRdb analysed the immunoSEQ multiplex PCR reads with MiXCR anew, one entry per CDR3 protein. In the table there are about 210,000 distinct CDR3 sequences, about 94% of which are singletons. Specimen: CD4+ T cells from PBMCs. These receptors all stem from a human donor with Susac syndrome. The CDR3 runs from the conserved cysteine through the conserved F or W. The order of the fields is V gene, clone size, J gene, D gene, CDR3 protein, CDR3 DNA. A D gene is named only where the DNA matches it firmly. Part of the rows lack a size; the others show once, few, many or a class for expanded clones.

TRBV6-2/TRBV6-3	NA	TRBJ1-5	TRBD1	CASSYSVRGTVSNQPQHF	TGTGCCAGCAGTTACTCGGTTCGGGGGACAGTTAGCAATCAGCCCCAGCATTTT
TRBV9	NA	TRBJ2-5	NA	CASSPRDRSIETQYF	TGTGCCAGCAGCCCCCGGGACCGCTCCATAGAGACCCAGTACTTC
TRBV7-2	NA	TRBJ2-5	TRBD1	CASSLTRDRAWETQYF	TGTGCCAGCAGCTTAACGCGGGACAGGGCATGGGAGACCCAGTACTTC
TRBV3-1	NA	TRBJ2-1	NA	CASSLTGRTGEQFF	TGTGCCAGCAGTCTGACTGGACGGACCGGTGAGCAGTTCTTC
TRBV4-2	NA	TRBJ1-2	TRBD1	CASSPTDRAQGYTF	TGTGCCAGCAGCCCCACGGACAGGGCGCAAGGCTACACCTTC
TRBV20-1	NA	TRBJ2-7	NA	CSAGSNEQYF	TGCAGTGCAGGGAGTAACGAGCAGTACTTC
TRBV5-1	NA	TRBJ1-5	NA	CASSLGGVDQPQHF	TGCGCCAGCAGCTTAGGGGGAGTCGATCAGCCCCAGCATTTT
TRBV24-1	NA	TRBJ2-1	NA	CATREPREQPLEQFF	TGTGCCACCAGAGAACCCCGGGAGCAACCCTTAGAGCAGTTCTTC
TRBV9	NA	TRBJ1-1	TRBD1	CASSASGGVVNTEAFF	TGTGCCAGCAGCGCTTCAGGGGGCGTAGTGAACACTGAAGCTTTCTTT
TRBV13	NA	TRBJ1-2	NA	CASTGRGGSGYTF	TGTGCCAGCACGGGACGAGGGGGTTCGGGCTACACCTTC
TRBV30	once	TRBJ1-5	NA	CAWGQGGLRGQPQHF	TGTGCCTGGGGCCAGGGAGGGCTGAGGGGTCAGCCCCAGCATTTT
TRBV20-1	once	TRBJ1-6	NA	CSARLAGPTEYNSPLHF	TGCAGTGCTAGATTGGCGGGTCCTACCGAGTATAATTCACCCCTCCACTTT
TRBV6-2/TRBV6-3	NA	TRBJ2-3	NA	CASSHRPDWRDTQYF	TGTGCCAGCAGCCATCGTCCGGACTGGCGAGATACGCAGTATTTT
TRBV5-4	NA	TRBJ1-6	TRBD1	CASSWGQGANNSPLHF	TGTGCCAGCAGCTGGGGACAGGGCGCGAATAATTCACCCCTCCACTTT
TRBV20-1	NA	TRBJ1-2	TRBD1	CSAGDRGYGYTF	TGCAGTGCTGGCGACAGGGGCTATGGCTACACCTTC
TRBV5-4	NA	TRBJ1-1	TRBD1	CASSDTHRGPMNTEAFF	TGTGCCAGCAGCGATACCCACAGGGGCCCAATGAACACTGAAGCTTTCTTT
TRBV29-1	NA	TRBJ1-2	NA	CSVEEPTPANYGYTF	TGCAGCGTTGAGGAACCGACGCCCGCTAACTATGGCTACACCTTC
TRBV9	NA	TRBJ1-1	NA	CASSRKDGANTEAFF	TGTGCCAGCAGTCGTAAGGATGGGGCAAACACTGAAGCTTTCTTT
TRBV14	NA	TRBJ1-1	TRBD1	CASSQATGVGTEAFF	TGTGCCAGCAGCCAAGCCACAGGGGTCGGCACTGAAGCTTTCTTT
TRBV24-1	NA	TRBJ2-1	NA	CATSDGDRPEQFF	TGTGCCACCAGTGATGGGGACCGTCCTGAGCAGTTCTTC
TRBV9	once	TRBJ1-2	NA	CASSEAGTNYGYTF	TGTGCCAGCAGCGAGGCAGGGACTAACTATGGCTACACCTTC
TRBV29-1	NA	TRBJ1-4	NA	CSVGTGWEKLFF	TGCAGCGTAGGAACAGGGTGGGAAAAACTGTTTTTT
TRBV18	NA	TRBJ2-3	NA	CASSPDLEVTDTQYF	TGTGCCAGCTCACCCGACCTAGAAGTCACAGATACGCAGTATTTT
TRBV7-2	NA	TRBJ2-1	TRBD1	CASSSPQGFGNEQFF	TGTGCCAGCAGCTCCCCACAGGGGTTTGGTAATGAGCAGTTCTTC